This T cell receptor beta chain is from a study of tissue T cells after allogeneic stem cell transplantation. Findings and caveats of the study: Which tissue TCRs were alloreactive or antigen-specific was not determined. Some clones might be persisting host cells. Anatomically similar tissues had similar TCR repertoires within each patient. The patient cohort was small and clinically heterogeneous, with limited sampling depth.

Sample time point: mouse harvest day 14 after allogeneic transplant. Mouse grafts combined 10^7 T-cell-depleted bone marrow cells with 10^6 splenic CD5+ T cells. Mice had MHC-mismatched B6 into BALB/c GVHD, sampled day 7 or 14. The table came from immunoSEQ multiplex PCR; TCRdb's copy has only in-frame clones and leaves some out. Here the sample spans approximately 4,500 clones, under 50% being singletons. Details on this clone: Its specificity is unknown. Gene and germline names: mouse. Read sequence stops 1 residue before the CDR3 end, and the germline J gene provides the missing end.

V shed 6 bases and J 7 bases; nucleotides not matched to a gene: 4. This CDR3 is built from 13 residues. The germline CDR1 and CDR2 sequences are KGHPV and FQNQEV (reference sequence). The TCR was taken from a female BALB/c mouse given C57BL/6 T cells with graft-versus-host disease after an allogeneic hematopoietic cell transplant. The chain links TRBV26 to TRBJ1-5, with 9 bases fitting TRBD1. The sequenced sample consisted of gut tissue. CDR3 protein: CASRTGTGQAPLF. CDR3 DNA, as far as it was read: TGTGCCAGCAGGACCGGGACAGGGCAGGCTCCGCTT.